One sample yielded the 14 T cell receptor beta chains listed below, sequenced in a study of T-cell memory formation after mild COVID-19. TCRdb fed the 5' RACE reads into MiXCR, producing one record per CDR3 protein. The sample shows roughly 200,000 distinct CDR3 sequences, 16% of them seen only once. Sequencing was done on a sample of PBMCs or a T cell subset sorted from them (not recorded which). The receptors come from an adult woman who had mild COVID-19 (a few samples of this study predate the infection). Cell type and time point are not known.

A few counts support this clonotype. CDR3 protein: CASRRRDREGNGYTF. The CDR3 nucleotides read TGTGCCAGCAGACGCCGGGACAGGGAAGGGAATGGCTACACCTTC. The chain uses TRBV12-3 or TRBV12-4 and TRBJ1-2, with 9 bases identical to TRBD1. This CDR3 is built from 15 residues. The V and J ends lost 6 bases and 6 bases, in that order; junction bases with no gene match: 11.

This clonotype was observed a single time. The chain joins TRBV2 to TRBJ2-3; D not resolved. The length of the CDR3 is 14 residues. The V end lost 8 bases, the J end lost 3 bases, and 15 bases lay between the germline ends. Germline loops: CDR1 SNHLY, CDR2 FYNNEI. The CDR3 region is CASRPPSRTDTQYF. In DNA form, the CDR3 reads TGTGCCAGCCGGCCTCCCAGTCGGACAGATACGCAGTATTTT.

This clonotype was recorded a few times. This chain connects TRBV29-1 to TRBJ2-3; no reliable D call. The CDR3 contains 14 residues. Germline V gene sequence: CDR1 SQVTM, CDR2 ANQGSEA. Deletions cut 3 bases from V and 1 base from J, with 11 bases between. CDR3 coding DNA: TGCAGCGTTGATCCAAAAAGGGGCACAGATACGCAGTATTTT. Translated: CSVDPKRGTDTQYF.

This sequence joins TRBV7-2 and TRBJ1-2; 10 positions match TRBD1. Unmatched junction bases numbered 3, after V lost 0 bases and J lost 8 bases. CDR1 and CDR2 (germline): SGHTA, FQGNSA. The CDR3 is 14 residues long. The CDR3 coding sequence is TGTGCCAGCAGCTTAGCGGGACAGGGGATAGGCTACACCTTC. Protein: CASSLAGQGIGYTF. Drawing the rest from reference TRBV7-2 and TRBJ1-2, the complete variable domain is GAGVSQSPSNKVTEKGKDVELRCDPISGHTALYWYRQSLGQGLEFLIYFQGNSAPDKSGLPSDRFSAERTGGSVSTLTIQRTQQEDSAVYLCASSLAGQGIGYTFGSGTRLTVV.

The rearrangement uses TRBV7-2 and TRBJ1-2; D is ambiguous. Germline CDR1 SGHTA, CDR2 FQGNSA. The V and J ends lost 5 bases and 8 bases respectively, with 12 bases between them. The CDR3 runs 12 residues. Here the CDR3 reads CASSTYVGGYTF. DNA of the CDR3: TGTGCCAGCAGCACTTATGTAGGAGGCTACACCTTC.

About this clonotype: Being one base from a much bigger clone, this may be a read error. The chain joins TRBV5-1 to TRBJ2-3; D is perhaps TRBD2 (6 bases). V dropped 4 bases and J dropped 0 bases, with 15 bases sitting between them. This CDR3 has 16 residues. Germline V gene lookup returns CDR1 SGHRS and CDR2 YFSETQ. Written as DNA, the CDR3 is TGCGCCAGCAGCCACCGAGGTAGCGGAAGCACAGATACGCAGTATTTT. Encoded protein: CASSHRGSGSTDTQYF.

The rearrangement uses TRBV9 and TRBJ1-4; D is uncertain. CDR1 is SGDLS, CDR2 YYNGEE, per germline. V was shortened by 0 bases and J by 5 bases, with 11 bases between the two germline ends. CDR3 length: 15 residues. CDR3 region: CASSVGTVENEKLFF. The CDR3 bases are TGTGCCAGCAGCGTAGGCACGGTGGAGAATGAAAAACTGTTTTTT.

The rearrangement uses TRBV29-1 and TRBJ2-7; TRBD2 matches at 9 bases. The CDR3 runs to 14 residues. V shed 6 bases, J shed 2 bases, and the junction held 8 bases outside the gene matches. Germline V gives CDR1 SQVTM, CDR2 ANQGSEA. The CDR3 region is CSVEGRGGTYEQYF. The DNA for the CDR3 is TGCAGCGTCGAGGGGCGGGGGGGGACCTACGAGCAGTACTTC.

This clonotype was detected ten times or more. The chain recombines TRBV7-8 with TRBJ1-1; 8 bases are a match to TRBD1. The germline CDR1 and CDR2 sequences are SGHVS and FQNEAQ. This CDR3 has 16 residues. The trim removed 5 bases at V and 1 base at J, leaving 9 bases unmatched. CDR3 region: CASSPRRDRQNTEAFF. The CDR3 region has the DNA TGTGCCAGCAGCCCAAGAAGGGACAGGCAGAACACTGAAGCTTTCTTT.

The gene calls are TRBV29-1 and TRBJ2-2, with TRBD1 matching 8 bases. Unmatched junction bases numbered 4, after V lost 4 bases and J lost 0 bases. The germline V gene encodes CDR1 SQVTM and CDR2 ANQGSEA. This CDR3 has 15 amino acids. This CDR3 reads CSVVGRGPNTGELFF. DNA of the CDR3: TGCAGCGTTGTGGGCAGGGGGCCGAACACCGGGGAGCTGTTTTTT.

The chain joins TRBV27 to TRBJ2-1; 8 bases fit TRBD1. V lost 4 bases and J lost 6; bases outside the gene matches: 11. The CDR3 contains 16 residues. Germline V gene data show CDR1 as MNHEY and CDR2 as SMNVEV (reference sequence). The CDR3 DNA reads TGTGCCAGCAGTTACCGGGACAGGCAAACCTCCAATGAGCAGTTCTTC. It specifies CASSYRDRQTSNEQFF.

This clonotype showed up just a few times. V is TRBV29-1 and J is TRBJ1-1; a possible D gene is TRBD1 (5 bases). This CDR3 is built from 13 residues. Germline V gene lookup returns CDR1 SQVTM and CDR2 ANQGSEA. The V and J ends lost 4 bases and 3 bases respectively, with 12 bases between them. This CDR3 is CSVVYRSYTEAFF. In DNA form, the CDR3 reads TGCAGCGTTGTTTACAGGTCCTACACTGAAGCTTTCTTT.

The V gene is TRBV12-3 or TRBV12-4, the J gene TRBJ2-3; 13 nucleotides line up with TRBD2. This CDR3 comprises 16 residues. Unmatched junction bases numbered 6, after V lost 6 bases and J lost 3 bases. The CDR3 nucleotides are TGTGCCAGCAGACGAGGACTAGCGGGAGCGACAGATACGCAGTATTTT. This gives the protein CASRRGLAGATDTQYF.

J is TRBJ2-3 and V is TRBV9; 10 bases agree with TRBD2. V was clipped by 3 bases and J by 3 bases; unmatched bases: 10. The CDR3 spans 17 residues. Germline lookup yields CDR1 SGDLS and CDR2 YYNGEE. CDR3 bases: TGTGCCAGCAGCGGTCGCCTAGCGGGAGTTGGTACAGATACGCAGTATTTT. It encodes CASSGRLAGVGTDTQYF.